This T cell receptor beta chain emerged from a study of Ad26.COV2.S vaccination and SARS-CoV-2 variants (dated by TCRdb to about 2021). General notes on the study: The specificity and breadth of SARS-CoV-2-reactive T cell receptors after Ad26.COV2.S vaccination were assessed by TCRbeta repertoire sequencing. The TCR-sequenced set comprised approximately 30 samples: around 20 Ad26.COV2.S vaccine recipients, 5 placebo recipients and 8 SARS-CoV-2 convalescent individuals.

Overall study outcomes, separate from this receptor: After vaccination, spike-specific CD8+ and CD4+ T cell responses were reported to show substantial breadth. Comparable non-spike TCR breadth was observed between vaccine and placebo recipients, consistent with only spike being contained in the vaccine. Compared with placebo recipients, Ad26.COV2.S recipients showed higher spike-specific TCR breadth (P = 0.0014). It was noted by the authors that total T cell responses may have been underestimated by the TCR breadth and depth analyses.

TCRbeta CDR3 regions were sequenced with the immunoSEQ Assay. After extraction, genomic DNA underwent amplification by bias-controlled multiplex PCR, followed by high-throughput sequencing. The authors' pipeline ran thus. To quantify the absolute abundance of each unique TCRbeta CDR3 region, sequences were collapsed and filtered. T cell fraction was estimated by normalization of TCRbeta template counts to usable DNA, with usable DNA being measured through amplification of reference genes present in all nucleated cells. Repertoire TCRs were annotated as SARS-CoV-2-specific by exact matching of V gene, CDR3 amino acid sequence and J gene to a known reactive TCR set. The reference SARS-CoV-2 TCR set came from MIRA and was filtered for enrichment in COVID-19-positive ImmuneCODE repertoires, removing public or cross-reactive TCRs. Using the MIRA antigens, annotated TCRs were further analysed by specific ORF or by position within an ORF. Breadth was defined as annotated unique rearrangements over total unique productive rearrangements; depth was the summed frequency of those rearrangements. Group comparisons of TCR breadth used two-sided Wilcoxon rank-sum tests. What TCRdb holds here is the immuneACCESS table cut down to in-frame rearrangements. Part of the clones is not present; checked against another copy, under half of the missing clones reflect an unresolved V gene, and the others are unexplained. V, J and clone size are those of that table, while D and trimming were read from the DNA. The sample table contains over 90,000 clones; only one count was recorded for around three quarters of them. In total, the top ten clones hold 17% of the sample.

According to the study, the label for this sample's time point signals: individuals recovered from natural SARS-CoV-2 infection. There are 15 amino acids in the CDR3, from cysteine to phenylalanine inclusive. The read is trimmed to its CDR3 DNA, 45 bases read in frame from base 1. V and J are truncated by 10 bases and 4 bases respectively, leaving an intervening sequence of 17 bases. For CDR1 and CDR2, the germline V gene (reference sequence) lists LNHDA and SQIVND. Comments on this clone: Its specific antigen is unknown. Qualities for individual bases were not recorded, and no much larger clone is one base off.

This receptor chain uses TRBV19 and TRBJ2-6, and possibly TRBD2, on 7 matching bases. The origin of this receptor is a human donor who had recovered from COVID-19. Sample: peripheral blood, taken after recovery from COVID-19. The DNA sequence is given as TGTGCCACCGGGGGGCGGGTCCGCGGGGCCAACGTCCTGACTTTC. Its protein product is CATGGRVRGANVLTF.